This T cell receptor beta chain was sequenced in a study of regulatory T cells in long-lasting Graves disease. Through Arm-PCR of CDR3 regions and iRepertoire HTBI primers, TCR beta libraries were built. TCRdb reprocessed the multiplex PCR reads with MiXCR, giving one entry per CDR3 protein. The sample lists 360,000 or so distinct CDR3 sequences, approximately 15% occurring once. Stated time point: newly diagnosed GD, antithyroid drugs for less than 3 months. The TCR library used RNA extracted from PBMCs. V dropped 6 bases and J dropped 6 bases, with 15 bases sitting between them. The CDR3 is made up of 14 amino acids. Germline V CDR1 and CDR2: MNHEY, SVGEGT. The sample holds a few counts of this clonotype. This sample also belongs to another study, concerning T cells in Graves' hyperthyroidism and ophthalmopathy. That work states: The primer set for the first-round RT-PCR of the TCR CDR3 was HTBI. Among thyroid clonotypes expanded above 0.001, most also appeared in blood.

The receptor was derived from a man aged 40-49 years with Graves disease. This chain joins TRBV6-2 or TRBV6-3 and TRBJ1-5; D is possibly TRBD1 (6 bases). Sequences were derived from peripheral blood mononuclear cells (PBMCs), sampled at new diagnosis, from a patient treated with antithyroid drugs. The CDR3 loop reads CASRLGGARQPQHF. The CDR3, as DNA: TGTGCCAGCAGGCTGGGGGGGGCCCGTCAGCCCCAGCATTTT.